The text below deals with one T cell receptor (beta chain). Unmatched junction bases numbered 4, after V lost 5 bases and J lost 4 bases. This CDR3 spans 14 amino acids. Germline loops: CDR1 SGHRS, CDR2 YFSETQ. The sample comes from a study of blood T cell repertoires in COVID-19. TCRdb's copy holds only in-frame clones and misses some; the assay was immunoSEQ multiplex PCR. The table shows about 250,000 clones, with about nine tenths occurring only once. This clonotype was sampled from a man aged 25 to 45 with COVID-19, enrolled during active disease. The sequenced sample was peripheral blood. The rearrangement links TRBV5-1 to TRBJ1-5; 9 bases fit TRBD1. For the CDR3, the DNA is TGCGCCAGCAGTTACGGACAGGGGAATCAGCCCCAGCATTTT. It encodes CASSYGQGNQPQHF.